The subject of this entry is one TCR beta chain. The antigen this receptor binds is unknown. Per-base quality was not reported, and no clone a single base away is much larger than it. To sequence the TCRbeta CDR3 region, genomic DNA was isolated from the sorted cells. TCRbeta CDR3 regions were sequenced using the immunoSEQ Assay. What TCRdb holds here is the immuneACCESS table cut down to in-frame rearrangements. Part of the clones is not present; checked against another copy, under half of the missing clones reflect an unresolved V gene, and the others are unexplained. Within this sample are around 56,000 clones, with around 82% of them counted one time only. Around 3.8% of the sample belongs to the ten largest clones. Including cysteine and phenylalanine, the CDR3 has 15 amino acids. The retained sequence is limited to the CDR3, 45 bases, with the frame set at the first base. In the germline V gene (reference sequence), CDR1 corresponds to SGHKS and CDR2 to YYEKEE. Germline trimming: 3 bases from V, 1 base from J; junction bases outside gene matches: 5.

This record comes from a study of OX40 agonist ivuxolimab in advanced cancers. With regard to the full study: The costimulatory receptor OX40 (CD134) was targeted by ivuxolimab, a fully human IgG2 agonistic monoclonal antibody. Intravenous ivuxolimab was administered to patients every 2 weeks at six dose levels: 0.01, 0.1, 0.3, 1.5, 3 and 10 mg/kg. Of the approximately 50 dose-escalation patients, hepatocellular carcinoma was present in approximately 20, melanoma in around 15, renal cell carcinoma in 9 and head and neck cancer in 9. A male proportion of under 85% and a mean age of approximately 55 years, ranging from roughly 23 to 79, were recorded for the dose-escalation cohort. Prior anti-PD-1, anti-PD-L1 or anti-CTLA-4 therapy was permitted, and 30% to 50% of dose-escalation patients had received checkpoint inhibitors. Partial responses occurred in three dose-escalation patients: two with cutaneous melanoma and one with hepatocellular carcinoma. The purpose of peripheral TCRbeta sequencing was to test whether ivuxolimab changed TCR sequence diversity and led to clonal T-cell expansion. The paper covers the monotherapy dose-escalation part of the phase I ivuxolimab trial, which included N of about 50 patients. What the study reported, not specific to this receptor: At doses of 0.1 to 3.0 mg/kg, clonal expansion of both CD4+ and CD8+ T cells in blood was seen between baseline and week 6. After ivuxolimab, more expanded clones were found on average in CD8+ T cells than in CD4+ T cells. Which antigens the clonally expanded peripheral T cells were specific for was not determined. Low levels of normalized T-cell clonal expansion were also seen in some patients who did not respond. In the 0.1-3.0 mg/kg groups, partial responders were among the patients with the lowest normalized peripheral clonal expansion, particularly in CD8+ T cells.

The trial excluded patients who had a history of autoimmune disease or who were on systemic immunosuppression. Peripheral blood for TCR sequencing was collected from all dose cohorts at baseline, on cycle 4 day 1, and on cycle 7 day 1. Samples came from an open-label, multicenter, first-in-human phase I dose-escalation trial of ivuxolimab. The trial enrolled adults with locally advanced or metastatic head and neck squamous cell, hepatocellular, melanoma or renal cell carcinoma. Before TCR sequencing, CD4+ T cells and CD8+ T cells were sorted from peripheral blood as separate populations. The TCR was taken from an adult with an advanced solid tumor such as melanoma, head and neck, liver or kidney cancer. The chain joins TRBV5-5 to TRBJ2-7, with 9 central nucleotides matching TRBD1. This material consisted of CD4+ or CD8+ T cells sorted from blood, taken in a trial of the OX40 agonist ivuxolimab. The DNA sequence reads TGTGCCAGCAGCTCGGGACAGGGATTGTCCTACGAGCAGTACTTC. Its amino acids are CASSSGQGLSYEQYF.